The entry below describes one T cell receptor (beta chain). Its antigen is unidentified. This record comes from a study of T cells after yellow fever vaccination. Making TCR cDNA involved 5'RACE template switching, which added UMIs and a universal primer site. TCRdb re-called the 5' RACE reads with MiXCR, one entry per CDR3 protein. This sample has a few hundred thousand distinct CDR3 sequences, with around 10% found just once. CDR1 SGHNT and CDR2 YYREEE come from the germline V gene (reference sequence). Deletions cut 0 bases from V and 7 bases from J, with 11 bases between. The CDR3 extends over 14 amino acids. Whole-study results and caveats: Reappearance after the booster was seen for most primary-vaccination clones, at 96% CD4 and 80% to 90% CD8. A small proportion of clonotypes was detected in both the CD4 and CD8 compartments. By day 5 rather than day 15, the secondary response had peaked, though it was weaker.

The source was PBMCs, collected on the day of the first yellow fever vaccination. This TCR came from a man aged 18 to 29 who received the YFV17D yellow fever vaccine. The chain couples TRBV5-4 to TRBJ2-4; D unclear. Here the CDR3 DNA reads TGTGCCAGCAGCTTGGGTTCGGCAGGCAACATTCAGTACTTC. This sequence encodes CASSLGSAGNIQYF.